The text below deals with one T cell receptor (beta chain). The CDR3 has 15 amino acids. V was pared by 8 bases and J by 7 bases, with 10 bases of the junction left unmatched. Germline values: CDR1 SGHNT, CDR2 YENEEA. This entry comes from a study of blood T cell repertoires in COVID-19. Study overall: From the United States, Italy and Spain came samples of acute and convalescent COVID-19.

Clones were read by immunoSEQ multiplex PCR, and TCRdb kept only the in-frame ones, dropping some. The repertoire holds 30,000 to 35,000 clones, with 70% to 80% as singletons. This TCR was sampled from a woman aged 55-69 years with acute or convalescent COVID-19. This chain uses TRBV11-3 with TRBJ2-1, with 11 nucleotides matching TRBD1. Sequencing input: peripheral blood. CDR3 amino acids: CASGRGGQGANEQFF. DNA of the CDR3: TGTGCCAGCGGCCGCGGAGGACAGGGGGCAAATGAGCAGTTCTTC.